Shown below are 27 T cell receptor beta chains from a single sample sequenced in a study of blood T cell repertoires in COVID-19. The table came from immunoSEQ multiplex PCR; TCRdb's copy has only in-frame clones and leaves some out. Found here are 160,000 or so clones, about nine tenths of them singletons; the top ten hold about 18%. The sequencing sample was made of peripheral blood. These TCRs come from a man aged 55 to 70 with active or convalescent COVID-19.

The chain has TRBV14 and TRBJ2-2, with 7 bases matching TRBD1. V was pared by 4 bases and J by 4 bases, with 6 bases of the junction left unmatched. Germline V gene data show CDR1 as SGHDN and CDR2 as FVKESK. There are 15 residues in the CDR3. The CDR3 DNA sequence: TGTGCCAGCAGCCGCGACAGGGTCAGCACCGGGGAGCTGTTTTTT. This sequence encodes CASSRDRVSTGELFF.

The chain employs TRBV11-1 and TRBJ1-6, with 7 bases identical to TRBD1. Germline CDR1 is SGHAT and CDR2 is FQDESV (reference sequence). V was pared by 5 bases and J by 7 bases, with 5 bases of the junction left unmatched. This CDR3 is built from 14 residues. CDR3 residues: CASSPRRGNSPLHF. The CDR3 nucleotides read TGTGCCAGCAGCCCCCGCAGGGGGAATTCACCCCTCCACTTT.

This chain joins TRBV5-1 and TRBJ2-1; D might be TRBD1 (5 bases). Trimming removed 4 bases at V and 4 bases at J, with 18 bases between. Germline V gives CDR1 SGHRS, CDR2 YFSETQ. The CDR3 is made up of 16 amino acids. The CDR3 bases are TGCGCCAGCAGCCCGGACCAGGGCACCCCTTACAATGAGCAGTTCTTC. It codes for CASSPDQGTPYNEQFF.

The chain recombines TRBV15 with TRBJ1-1; the D gene is possibly TRBD1 (5 bases). CDR1 LNHNV and CDR2 YYDKDF come from the germline V gene (reference sequence). This CDR3 has 15 residues. The V end lost 5 bases, the J end lost 4 bases, and 17 bases lay between the germline ends. Written as DNA, the CDR3 is TGTGCCACCAGCCTAGATAGGGGTTGGAGCACTGAAGCTTTCTTT. It codes for CATSLDRGWSTEAFF.

J is TRBJ1-1 and V is TRBV10-3; 11 bases are shared with TRBD1. CDR3 length equals 15 residues. From germline, CDR1 is ENHRY and CDR2 SYGVKD. V gave up 0 bases and J gave up 4 bases; unmatched junction bases: 1. This chain's CDR3 is CAISESGTGGTEAFF. The CDR3 nucleotides are TGTGCCATCAGTGAGTCCGGGACAGGGGGCACTGAAGCTTTCTTT.

The rearrangement links TRBV3-1 (or the pseudogene TRBV3-2) to TRBJ2-1, with D possibly matching TRBD2 (5 bases). CDR1 is LGHDT, CDR2 YNNKEL, per germline (reference sequence). The V gene lost 1 base and the J gene lost 5 bases, with 9 bases spanning the gap. The CDR3 has 14 amino acids. The CDR3 bases are TGTGCCAGCAGCCAAGGCGGGTTTCACAATGAGCAGTTCTTC. Amino acid sequence: CASSQGGFHNEQFF.

The V gene is TRBV19, the J gene TRBJ2-7; 14 bases line up with TRBD2. Germline CDR1 is LNHDA and CDR2 is SQIVND (reference sequence). The CDR3 consists of 16 residues. The V and J ends lost 5 bases and 0 bases, in that order; junction bases with no gene match: 3. In nucleotides, the CDR3 is TGTGCCAGTAGTTTCGGGACTAGCGGGGGCTCCTACGAGCAGTACTTC. Protein: CASSFGTSGGSYEQYF.

V is TRBV5-1 and J is TRBJ1-1; 9 bases agree with TRBD1. The germline CDR1 and CDR2 sequences are SGHRS and YFSETQ. CDR3 length equals 15 residues. The V segment lost 3 bases and the J segment 1 base; nucleotides outside the gene matches: 4. CDR3 sequence (DNA): TGCGCCAGCAGCTGGACAGGGGAAACGAACACTGAAGCTTTCTTT. Amino acids: CASSWTGETNTEAFF.

This clone was detected only a few times. CDR3: CASTDKPLGGYGYTF. The CDR3 DNA sequence: TGTGCCAGCACCGACAAACCCCTAGGGGGCTATGGCTACACCTTC. This chain joins TRBV9 and TRBJ1-2; a weak D match, TRBD1 (6 bases). The CDR3 covers 15 residues. The V gene lost 6 bases and the J gene lost 4 bases, with 19 bases spanning the gap. Germline assignment: CDR1 SGDLS and CDR2 YYNGEE.

This chain joins TRBV9 and TRBJ1-2, with D hard to call. CDR3 length: 11 amino acids. V shed 4 bases and J shed 5 bases, with 6 bases lying between them. Germline V gene lookup returns CDR1 SGDLS and CDR2 YYNGEE. Here the CDR3 reads CASSLLYGYTF. The DNA for the CDR3 is TGTGCCAGCAGCCTACTATATGGCTACACCTTC.

The J gene is TRBJ1-5, the V gene TRBV7-2, with 7 bases lining up with TRBD1. In germline, CDR1 is SGHTA, CDR2 FQGNSA. Trimming took 2 bases from V and 3 from J; bases not matched to a gene: 13. CDR3 length equals 18 residues. The CDR3 sequence is CASSLYFDREGNNQPQHF. The DNA for the CDR3 is TGTGCCAGCAGCTTATATTTCGACAGGGAAGGTAACAATCAGCCCCAGCATTTT.

The genes are TRBV27 and TRBJ1-6, with 7 bases lining up with TRBD1. J lost 2 bases, V lost 4 bases, and 2 bases had no gene match. Germline lookup yields CDR1 MNHEY and CDR2 SMNVEV (reference sequence). The CDR3 spans 15 residues. CDR3: CASSSTGTYNSPLHF. The CDR3 coding sequence is TGTGCCAGCAGTTCGACAGGGACCTATAATTCACCCCTCCACTTT.

This clone was counted once. V is TRBV7-9 and J is TRBJ1-1, with 7 bases lining up with TRBD1. V lost 1 base, J lost 5 bases, and 13 bases stayed unmatched. CDR3 length: 17 residues. In germline, CDR1 is SEHNR, CDR2 FQNEAQ (reference sequence). The CDR3 coding sequence is TGTGCCAGCAGCTTAGAAGGGTTAACAGGGGTAGGGACTGAAGCTTTCTTT. It codes for CASSLEGLTGVGTEAFF. Together with reference TRBV7-9 and TRBJ1-1, the CDR3 gives the full variable domain: DTGVSQNPRHKITKRGQNVTFRCDPISEHNRLYWYRQTLGQGPEFLTYFQNEAQLEKSRLLSDRFSAERPKGSFSTLEIQRTEQGDSAMYLCASSLEGLTGVGTEAFFGQGTRLTVV.

The V call is TRBV10-2, the J call TRBJ1-4; 10 bases fit TRBD1. CDR1 and CDR2 (germline): WSHSY, SAAADI. The CDR3 has 13 residues. Germline trimming cut 8 bases from V and 7 bases from J; bases unmatched to any gene: 4. CDR3 residues: CASHRDRGEKLFF. CDR3 nucleotides: TGCGCCAGCCACCGGGACAGGGGTGAAAAACTGTTTTTT.

The chain is built from TRBV5-4 and TRBJ1-6; D possibly corresponds to TRBD1 (6 bases). Germline loops: CDR1 SGHNT, CDR2 YYREEE (reference sequence). V gave up 4 bases and J gave up 6 bases, with 11 bases separating them. This CDR3 has 14 amino acids. CDR3 residues: CASSLGQSNSPLHF. CDR3 in DNA: TGTGCCAGCAGCCTCGGACAGAGTAATTCACCCCTCCACTTT. The variable domain in full, with the rest retrieved from reference TRBV5-4 and TRBJ1-6, is ETGVTQSPTHLIKTRGQQVTLRCSSQSGHNTVSWYQQALGQGPQFIFQYYREEENGRGNFPPRFSGLQFPNYSSELNVNALELDDSALYLCASSLGQSNSPLHFGNGTRLTVT.

The chain is built from TRBV15 and TRBJ1-5; D possibly corresponds to TRBD1 (6 bases). Trimming cost V 3 bases and J 0 bases, with 9 bases left between them. The CDR3 is 15 amino acids. The germline V gene has CDR1 LNHNV and CDR2 YYDKDF (reference sequence). CDR3 sequence (DNA): TGTGCCACCAGCAGCAGGGGATATAGCAATCAGCCCCAGCATTTT. Its translation is CATSSRGYSNQPQHF.

The V call is TRBV7-8, the J call TRBJ2-7; 9 nucleotides match TRBD1. The CDR3 length is 14 residues. Trimming took 4 bases from V and 3 from J; bases not matched to a gene: 4. Germline CDR1 is SGHVS and CDR2 is FQNEAQ. CDR3 nucleotide sequence: TGTGCCAGCAGCTCAGGGACAGGGTTCTACGAGCAGTACTTC. Translated: CASSSGTGFYEQYF.

This clone occurred once. V gene TRBV27 combines with J gene TRBJ2-3, with D possibly TRBD2 on 5 matching bases. Trimming pared 2 bases from V and 6 bases from J, leaving 12 bases between. The CDR3 covers 14 residues. The germline gives CDR1 MNHEY, CDR2 SMNVEV (reference sequence). For the CDR3, the DNA is TGTGCCAGCAGTTTAGTTGGACTCTTCGATACGCAGTATTTT. Its protein is CASSLVGLFDTQYF.

The rearrangement links TRBV10-3 to TRBJ1-1; TRBD1 might be the D (5 bases). The CDR3 spans 13 residues. Between the trimmed V and J ends, which lost 4 bases and 1 base, there was a span of 7 bases. CDR1 is ENHRY and CDR2 is SYGVKD in the germline V gene. In nucleotides, the CDR3 is TGTGCCATCAGTGTTGGGGCGAACACTGAAGCTTTCTTT. Amino acids: CAISVGANTEAFF.

This chain connects TRBV6-6 to TRBJ1-5; no reliable D call. Germline V gene lookup returns CDR1 MNHNY and CDR2 SVGAGI (reference sequence). The CDR3 consists of 15 residues. V was shortened by 0 bases and J by 5 bases, with 11 bases between the two germline ends. CDR3 nucleotide sequence: TGTGCCAGCAGTTACTCGATTGGCGAGGATCAGCCCCAGCATTTT. Encoded protein: CASSYSIGEDQPQHF.

This chain links TRBV19 with TRBJ1-6; D possibly corresponds to TRBD1 (5 bases). This CDR3 contains 13 residues. Germline V gives CDR1 LNHDA, CDR2 SQIVND (reference sequence). V shed 8 bases and J shed 4 bases, with 9 bases lying between them. The CDR3, as DNA: TGTGCCAGTGCTCAGGGATATAATTCACCCCTCCACTTT. This gives the protein CASAQGYNSPLHF.

The chain is built from TRBV18 and TRBJ1-1; D is uncertain. Trimming cost V 5 bases and J 3 bases, with 10 bases left between them. The CDR3 sequence is 13 residues long. CDR1 and CDR2 from the germline V gene are KGHSH and LQKENI. CDR3 amino acids: CASSSSDYTEAFF. The CDR3 nucleotides are TGTGCCAGCTCATCCTCAGACTACACTGAAGCTTTCTTT.

V and J are TRBV6-5 and TRBJ1-3, with D unresolved. The V and J ends lost 2 bases and 1 base respectively, with 6 bases between them. The CDR3 spans 14 residues. CDR1 and CDR2 (germline): MNHEY, SVGAGI. CDR3 sequence reads: CASSYRESGNTIYF. CDR3 nucleotides: TGTGCCAGCAGTTACCGTGAGTCTGGAAACACCATATATTTT.

The chain couples TRBV11-2 to TRBJ2-1; maybe TRBD1 (5 bases). The V gene's germline CDR1 is SGHAT and CDR2 FQNNGV. The ends were cut back, 1 base at V and 10 bases at J, with 14 bases in the middle. CDR3 length equals 14 residues. CDR3 loop: CASSLVGRTPEQFF. CDR3 in DNA: TGTGCCAGCAGCTTAGTGGGGCGGACACCGGAGCAGTTCTTC.

The J gene is TRBJ2-7, the V gene TRBV18; 11 nucleotides align to TRBD1. CDR3 length equals 16 residues. V lost 6 bases and J lost 6; bases outside the gene matches: 13. The germline gives CDR1 KGHSH, CDR2 LQKENI. CDR3 DNA: TGTGCCAGCTCCGTCCCCGGGACAGGGGGACGTGGCGAGCAGTACTTC. Protein product: CASSVPGTGGRGEQYF.

This clone was recorded only once. The chain has TRBV21-1 and TRBJ1-5. TRBV21-1 is noted as a pseudogene. The CDR3 totals 12 residues. The chain's CDR3 is CASSTEDQPQHF. In DNA form, the CDR3 reads TGTGCCAGCAGCACCGAGGATCAGCCCCAGCATTTT.

The gene calls are TRBV21-1 and TRBJ2-7; the D call in the table, TRBD1, was not verified against the DNA. TRBV21-1 is given as a pseudogene. The CDR3 consists of 17 residues. The DNA of the CDR3 is TGTGCCAGCAGCAAACAAGGGACACCGGTTGGACTCTACGAGCAGTACTTC. It codes for CASSKQGTPVGLYEQYF.